One T cell receptor (beta chain) is described in this entry. Regarding time point: peripheral blood 6 weeks after treatment start. Trimming took 3 bases from V and 2 from J; bases not matched to a gene: 2. Germline loops: CDR1 ENHRY, CDR2 SYGVKD. This CDR3 has 15 amino acids. These data belong to a study of PD-L1 blockade in urothelial cancer. Assay: immunoSEQ multiplex PCR; the TCRdb copy retains only in-frame clones and omits some. Among fewer than 90,000 clones, about 91% were seen once, and the ten largest hold roughly 0.8%. Sequencing used PBMCs, obtained around atezolizumab (anti-PD-L1) treatment. This clonotype was obtained from a woman of 80 years or more with urothelial cancer. The chain couples TRBV10-3 to TRBJ2-5; 11 nucleotides align to TRBD2. CDR3 protein: CAISDASGGQETQYF. In DNA form, the CDR3 reads TGTGCCATCAGTGATGCTAGCGGGGGGCAAGAGACCCAGTACTTC.